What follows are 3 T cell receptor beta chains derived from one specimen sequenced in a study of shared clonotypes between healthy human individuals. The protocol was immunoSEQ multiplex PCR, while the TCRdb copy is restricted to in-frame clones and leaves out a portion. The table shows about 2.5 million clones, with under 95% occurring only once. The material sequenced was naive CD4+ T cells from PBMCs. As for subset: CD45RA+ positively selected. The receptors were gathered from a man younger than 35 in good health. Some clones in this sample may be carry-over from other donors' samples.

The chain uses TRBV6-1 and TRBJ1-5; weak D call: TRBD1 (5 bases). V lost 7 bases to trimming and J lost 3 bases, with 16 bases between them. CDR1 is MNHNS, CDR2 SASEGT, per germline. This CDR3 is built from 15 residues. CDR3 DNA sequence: TGTGCCAGCACCACTCCGGGACGGTTCAATCAGCCCCAGCATTTT. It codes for CASTTPGRFNQPQHF.

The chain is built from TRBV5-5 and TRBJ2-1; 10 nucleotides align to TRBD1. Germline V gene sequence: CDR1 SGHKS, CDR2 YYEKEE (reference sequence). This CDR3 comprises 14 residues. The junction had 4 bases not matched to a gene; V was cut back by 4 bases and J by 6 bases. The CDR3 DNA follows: TGTGCCAGCAGCACGGGGACAGGGGCCAATGAGCAGTTCTTC. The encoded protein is CASSTGTGANEQFF.

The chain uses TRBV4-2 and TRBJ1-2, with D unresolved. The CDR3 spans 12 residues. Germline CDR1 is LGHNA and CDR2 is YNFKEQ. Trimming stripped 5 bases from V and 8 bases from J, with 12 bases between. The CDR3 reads CASSFSGRGYTF. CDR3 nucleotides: TGTGCCAGCAGCTTTTCGGGTCGGGGCTACACCTTC.